The entry that follows covers one T cell receptor beta chain sequence. Its antigen is undetermined. The PCR ran on 60 Vbeta and 13 Jbeta primers. Sequenced by immunoSEQ multiplex PCR; TCRdb stores in-frame clones only, minus some. The sample gives 130,000 to 150,000 clones, around 79% of which show up once; 8.8% is in the top ten. This CDR3 comprises 13 residues. Trimming cost V 1 base and J 5 bases, with 8 bases left between them. The V gene's germline CDR1 is SGHTA and CDR2 FQGTGA. The data derive from a study of cytomegalovirus exposure and HLA in healthy donors. Notes on the study in general: Reported performance of the classifier showed diagnosis of cytomegalovirus status with high specificity and sensitivity.

The chain couples TRBV7-3 to TRBJ1-2, with D possibly TRBD1 on 6 matching bases. The source material was PBMCs. The source of this sequence is a woman in her forties or fifties in good health and CMV-seropositive. The CDR3 here is CASSLRQGYGYTF. Here the CDR3 DNA reads TGTGCCAGCAGCTTAAGGCAGGGGTATGGCTACACCTTC. The whole variable domain, filled in from reference TRBV7-3 and TRBJ1-2, reads GAGVSQTPSNKVTEKGKYVELRCDPISGHTALYWYRQSLGQGPEFLIYFQGTGAADDSGLPNDRFFAVRPEGSVSTLKIQRTERGDSAVYLCASSLRQGYGYTFGSGTRLTVV.